Listed below are T cell receptor beta chains from one sample, sequenced in a study of vaccination effects on CD4 cells after COVID-19. Their antigens remain unidentified. The repertoire was sequenced with immunoSEQ multiplex PCR; TCRdb's copy has only in-frame clones and lacks some. The sample shows 43,000 or so clones, about three quarters of them seen only once. The source was CD4+ T cells from PBMCs cultured without peptide, collected after COVID-19 vaccination. The source of these receptors is a human donor who received a COVID-19 vaccine. Each CDR3 is given with its conserved first and last residue. The order of the fields is V gene, clone size, CDR3 length, J gene, D gene, CDR3 DNA, CDR3 protein. D genes are given only for firm matches. Rows may omit the clone size; those that give it use once, few, many or a size class.

TRBV7-9	.	13	TRBJ1-2	.	TGTGCCAGCAGCGCAGGACAGCGCTATGGCTACACCTTC	CASSAGQRYGYTF
TRBV5-6	once	14	TRBJ1-4	.	TGTGCCAGCAGCTTAGAGATGCGGCAGGGACAACTGTTTTTT	CASSLEMRQGQLFF
TRBV29-1	.	14	TRBJ2-1	.	TGCAGCGTTGACCCCCAAAGCTCCTACAATGAGCAGTTCTTC	CSVDPQSSYNEQFF
TRBV11-2	few	16	TRBJ2-2	TRBD2	TGTGCCAGCAGCCAAGCGATAGCGGGAGGATCCGGGGAGCTGTTTTTT	CASSQAIAGGSGELFF
TRBV7-2	.	13	TRBJ2-1	.	TGTGCCAGCAGCTCGGGCCTCGTGGGAGAGCAGTTCTTC	CASSSGLVGEQFF
TRBV4-2	.	14	TRBJ2-3	TRBD1	TGTGCCAGCAACAAAGACAGGGGCACAGATACGCAGTATTTT	CASNKDRGTDTQYF
TRBV27	.	19	TRBJ1-2	TRBD1	TGTGCCAGCAGTTTAGGGGGGCCCGGGACAGATGTAACTAACTATGGCTACACCTTC	CASSLGGPGTDVTNYGYTF
TRBV2	.	10	TRBJ1-4	.	TGTGCCAGCAGTTACGGAAAACTGTTTTTT	CASSYGKLFF
TRBV19	.	15	TRBJ2-1	.	TGTGCCAGTAGCCACAGACGAGGACAAAACAATGAGCAGTTCTTC	CASSHRRGQNNEQFF
TRBV27	.	16	TRBJ2-3	TRBD1	TGTGCCAGCAGCCCGACAGGGAGCGAACGCACAGATACGCAGTATTTT	CASSPTGSERTDTQYF
TRBV19	.	16	TRBJ2-7	TRBD2	TGTGCCAGTAGTATAGAGATAGCGGGAGTTGGGTACGAGCAGTACTTC	CASSIEIAGVGYEQYF